The following is a TCR beta chain sequence with its context. Its antigen is currently not known. Per-base qualities were not stored, and no clone one base away is much larger. V has 6 bases trimmed and J has 5 bases trimmed; junction bases matching no gene number 9. The CDR3 runs 14 amino acids, cysteine and phenylalanine included. The CDR3 DNA has 42 bases and is translated from base 1. The library was made by 5' RACE. The listed sequencing device is NextSeq 500. In the TCR library protocol, unique molecular identifiers were attached to individual cDNA molecules to correct for PCR bias and sequencing error. Both TCR alpha and beta chains were sequenced, and tight co-correlation was observed between alpha and beta sequence abundances in each sample. Turning to the authors' computational methods: Decombinator V4 was used to annotate the V gene, J gene and CDR3 of the TCR sequences. Expanded TCRs were defined as changing significantly between any two time points under a Poisson model with p below 0.0001. TCR abundances were normalised to the total number of TCRs sequenced in each sample and reported as counts per million. TRAV1-2 paired with TRAJ12, TRAJ20 or TRAJ33 defined MAIT TCRs, while TRAV10 paired with TRAJ18 defined iNKT TCRs. VDJdb, accessed 1 November 2021, was searched for CMV, EBV and SARS-CoV-2 annotated TCRs, with TCRs annotated for multiple antigens excluded. TCRdb itself trimmed the public reads at Q25 with fastp, ran MiXCR and retained productive beta chains. Rows with a matching CDR3 protein are joined into one entry that keeps the most common DNA and genes. Clone size and V and J calls follow TCRdb, not the original study. Recorded for this sample are around 40,000 distinct CDR3 sequences; 9.5% to 13% of them occurred a single time. The ten largest clones capture just over 20% of the sample.

This specimen comes from a study of early T cells in non-severe SARS-CoV-2 infection (dated by TCRdb to the early 2020s). A note on the overall study: Bulk RNA from unsorted whole blood was used for TCR sequencing, so alpha and beta chains could not be paired. Results and caveats for the whole study, not just this receptor: VDJdb matching was skewed toward anti-spike CD8 responses, so virus-specific expansions were likely underestimated and private and CD4 specificities were missed.

Set within a cohort of healthcare workers in London, UK, this nested case-control study involved weekly PCR testing of nasopharyngeal swabs along with blood sampling. Healthcare workers were recruited during the week of the UK lockdown, between 23 and 31 March 2020, and followed weekly for up to roughly 15 weeks. The source of this sequence is an adult who was a healthcare worker with PCR-confirmed SARS-CoV-2 infection or an uninfected control (not recorded which). The chain is made from TRBV12-3 or TRBV12-4 and TRBJ2-5; TRBD2 fits 7 bases in the junction. Sequenced sample: whole blood. The CDR3 reads as follows: CASRRRGLWETQYF. The bases read TGTGCCAGCAGGCGACGGGGACTATGGGAGACCCAGTACTTC.